The 32 T cell receptor beta chains given below trace back to one sample, sequenced in a study of control samples from healthy donors and cancer patients. Produced via immunoSEQ multiplex PCR; TCRdb's table is partial and in-frame only. In the table there are fewer than 200,000 clones, nearly 90% of which are singletons. The sample consisted of blood. The source of these receptors is a woman in her fifties or sixties in good health.

This chain joins TRBV2 and TRBJ1-3; 10 bases agree with TRBD1. This CDR3 has 16 residues. The germline CDR1 and CDR2 sequences are SNHLY and FYNNEI. V was pared by 2 bases and J by 3 bases, with 4 bases of the junction left unmatched. CDR3 in amino acids: CASSERTGGLGNTIYF. The CDR3 DNA sequence: TGTGCCAGCAGTGAACGGACAGGGGGGCTTGGAAACACCATATATTTT.

The chain employs TRBV6-5 and TRBJ1-1; D remains unclear. This CDR3 is built from 14 residues. The V end was cut by 5 bases, the J end by 0 bases, with 10 bases between. Per germline, CDR1 MNHEY and CDR2 SVGAGI. This chain's CDR3 is CASSPGSMNTEAFF. The CDR3 nucleotides are TGTGCCAGCAGTCCAGGCAGCATGAACACTGAAGCTTTCTTT.

The chain is built from TRBV4-3 and TRBJ2-1; D is ambiguous. Germline values: CDR1 LGHNA, CDR2 YSLEER. The CDR3 consists of 16 residues. Deletions cut 1 base from V and 7 bases from J, with 17 bases between. CDR3 protein: CASSQGVGVGGNEQFF. The CDR3 nucleotides are TGCGCCAGCAGCCAAGGGGTTGGAGTGGGTGGAAATGAGCAGTTCTTC.

The chain is built from TRBV19 and TRBJ1-3; no reliable D call. Germline values: CDR1 LNHDA, CDR2 SQIVND (reference sequence). Trimming cost V 2 bases and J 2 bases, with 7 bases left between them. The CDR3 contains 14 residues. For the CDR3, the DNA is TGTGCCAGTAGTATAAGCAGAACTGGAAACACCATATATTTT. Translating gives CASSISRTGNTIYF.

This chain joins TRBV29-1 and TRBJ1-2; D gene uncertain. The germline gives CDR1 SQVTM, CDR2 ANQGSEA. The ends were cut back, 6 bases at V and 7 bases at J, with 15 bases in the middle. This CDR3 region has 12 residues. The CDR3, as DNA: TGCAGCGTCGTACACGGAGAACGTGGCTACACCTTC. Translation: CSVVHGERGYTF.

V usage is TRBV6-1 and J usage is TRBJ1-1; no clear D gene. Looked up from germline, CDR1 is MNHNS and CDR2 is SASEGT. The CDR3 contains 13 residues. Trimming took off 2 bases at V and 4 bases at J, with 8 bases between the two ends. This CDR3 is CASSESWGTEAFF. The CDR3 nucleotides are TGTGCCAGCAGTGAATCATGGGGCACTGAAGCTTTCTTT.

The chain employs TRBV7-2 and TRBJ2-7; D is uncertain. Trimming cost V 6 bases and J 0 bases, with 12 bases left between them. The CDR3 totals 14 residues. The germline CDR1 and CDR2 sequences are SGHTA and FQGNSA. The CDR3 nucleotides are TGTGCCAGCAGTCCAGTCCAAAGCTCCTACGAGCAGTACTTC. Translated: CASSPVQSSYEQYF.

This clone appeared once. This rearrangement joins TRBV5-1 to TRBJ1-2; the D gene is possibly TRBD1 (6 bases). The CDR3 consists of 13 residues. Per germline, CDR1 SGHRS and CDR2 YFSETQ. V was cut by 4 bases and J by 6 bases, with 13 bases left in between. The DNA for the CDR3 is TGCGCCAGCAGCGCAACAGGGTTGGATGGCTACACCTTC. It codes for CASSATGLDGYTF.

The J gene is TRBJ2-7, the V gene TRBV7-2, with D possibly matching TRBD2 (5 bases). V lost 3 bases and J lost 4, with 13 bases in between. CDR3 length: 14 residues. Germline V lookup: CDR1 SGHTA, CDR2 FQGNSA. CDR3 nucleotide sequence: TGTGCCAGCAGCTTGGACTCCTTCGGGTACGAGCAGTACTTC. Its translation: CASSLDSFGYEQYF.

The V call is TRBV5-4, the J call TRBJ2-5, with 12 bases lining up with TRBD2. The germline gives CDR1 SGHNT, CDR2 YYREEE (reference sequence). This CDR3 has 16 amino acids. Trimming removed 4 bases from V and 1 base from J; junction bases left unmatched: 5. CDR3 amino acids: CASSTRLAGAQETQYF. Written as DNA, the CDR3 is TGTGCCAGCAGCACCAGACTAGCGGGAGCCCAAGAGACCCAGTACTTC. The entire variable domain, with the rest obtained from reference TRBV5-4 and TRBJ2-5, is as follows: ETGVTQSPTHLIKTRGQQVTLRCSSQSGHNTVSWYQQALGQGPQFIFQYYREEENGRGNFPPRFSGLQFPNYSSELNVNALELDDSALYLCASSTRLAGAQETQYFGPGTRLLVL.

The V gene is TRBV10-3, the J gene TRBJ2-6; maybe TRBD1 (6 bases). Trimming removed 6 bases at V and 0 bases at J, with 12 bases between. Germline CDR1 and CDR2: ENHRY and SYGVKD. The CDR3 extends over 16 amino acids. The CDR3 protein is CAIRGTSSSGANVLTF. CDR3 coding DNA: TGTGCCATCAGGGGGACATCAAGCTCTGGGGCCAACGTCCTGACTTTC.

V usage is TRBV4-1 and J usage is TRBJ1-3, with unresolved D. Germline V gene lookup returns CDR1 MGHRA and CDR2 YSYEKL. The length of the CDR3 is 15 residues. The V end was cut by 7 bases, the J end by 0 bases, with 13 bases between. CDR3: CASTNPIISGNTIYF. CDR3 nucleotide sequence: TGCGCCAGCACCAATCCCATTATCTCTGGAAACACCATATATTTT.

This clone turned up a few times. The J gene is TRBJ2-7, the V gene TRBV19; D is unclear. The CDR3 extends over 12 amino acids. CDR1 is LNHDA and CDR2 is SQIVND in the germline V gene (reference sequence). The ends were cut back, 3 bases at V and 3 bases at J, with 6 bases in the middle. The CDR3 spells CASSMTRYEQYF. For the CDR3, the DNA is TGTGCCAGTAGTATGACGCGCTACGAGCAGTACTTC.

The rearrangement links TRBV9 to TRBJ1-1; no firm D call. The CDR3 loop spans 12 amino acids. CDR1 is SGDLS and CDR2 is YYNGEE in the germline V gene. The germline V and J ends were trimmed by 5 bases and 11 bases, with 16 bases remaining between them. CDR3: CASSLIDGEAFF. For the CDR3, the DNA is TGTGCCAGCAGTCTCATAGACGGGGAGGCTTTCTTT. Drawing the rest from reference TRBV9 and TRBJ1-1, the complete variable domain is DSGVTQTPKHLITATGQRVTLRCSPRSGDLSVYWYQQSLDQGLQFLIQYYNGEERAKGNILERFSAQQFPDLHSELNLSSLELGDSALYFCASSLIDGEAFFGQGTRLTVV.

The CDR3 reads CASSPGTGSDTQYF. DNA for the CDR3: TGTGCCAGTAGTCCAGGGACAGGGTCAGATACGCAGTATTTT. The J gene is TRBJ2-3, the V gene TRBV19; TRBD1 matches 9 bases. CDR1 and CDR2 (germline): LNHDA, SQIVND (reference sequence). The CDR3 has 14 amino acids. The V gene end was trimmed by 5 bases and the J gene end by 4 bases; junction bases not matched to a gene: 4. Supplemented by reference TRBV19 and TRBJ2-3, the full variable domain reads DGGITQSPKYLFRKEGQNVTLSCEQNLNHDAMYWYRQDPGQGLRLIYYSQIVNDFQKGDIAEGYSVSREKKESFPLTVTSAQKNPTAFYLCASSPGTGSDTQYFGPGTRLTVL.

This sequence joins TRBV11-1 and TRBJ2-1; 9 nucleotides agree with TRBD2. The germline V gene has CDR1 SGHAT and CDR2 FQDESV (reference sequence). The CDR3 contains 16 residues. The V and J ends lost 8 bases and 6 bases, in that order; junction bases with no gene match: 14. CDR3: CASGLWGKTSGNEQFF. The CDR3 DNA reads TGTGCCAGCGGACTTTGGGGAAAGACTAGCGGCAATGAGCAGTTCTTC.

The chain couples TRBV2 to TRBJ2-5; 11 bases align to TRBD2. The CDR3 consists of 15 residues. CDR1 is SNHLY, CDR2 FYNNEI, per germline. The junction had 6 bases not matched to a gene; V was cut back by 4 bases and J by 5 bases. CDR3 DNA: TGTGCCAGCAGTGGATTAGCGGGGGGGCGGGAGACCCAGTACTTC. This sequence encodes CASSGLAGGRETQYF.

This clone was counted a single time. Other nucleotide sequences from this sample produce the same CDR3. V usage is TRBV5-5 and J usage is TRBJ2-5, with TRBD1 identical over 7 bases. The CDR3 is 13 residues long. Per the germline V gene, CDR1 is SGHKS and CDR2 is YYEKEE (reference sequence). With 1 base clipped from V and 5 bases from J, the junction kept 2 bases outside the gene matches. The CDR3 DNA is TGTGCCAGCAGCTTGACAGGGGAGGAGACCCAGTACTTC. It codes for CASSLTGEETQYF. Complete variable domain (other parts from reference TRBV5-5 and TRBJ2-5): DAGVTQSPTHLIKTRGQQVTLRCSPISGHKSVSWYQQVLGQGPQFIFQYYEKEERGRGNFPDRFSARQFPNYSSELNVNALLLGDSALYLCASSLTGEETQYFGPGTRLLVL.

This chain joins TRBV7-2 and TRBJ2-3, with TRBD2 matching 11 bases. The germline V gene has CDR1 SGHTA and CDR2 FQGNSA. Unmatched junction bases numbered 9, after V lost 3 bases and J lost 4 bases. CDR3 length equals 17 residues. The CDR3 region is CASSFLGGGLAADTQYF. CDR3 coding DNA: TGTGCCAGCAGCTTCTTAGGGGGGGGACTAGCGGCAGATACGCAGTATTTT. Looking up the rest from reference TRBV7-2 and TRBJ2-3 gives the full variable domain: GAGVSQSPSNKVTEKGKDVELRCDPISGHTALYWYRQSLGQGLEFLIYFQGNSAPDKSGLPSDRFSAERTGGSVSTLTIQRTQQEDSAVYLCASSFLGGGLAADTQYFGPGTRLTVL.

The genes are TRBV28 and TRBJ1-3, with D maybe TRBD1 (6 bases). This CDR3 has 14 residues. Trimming removed 2 bases at V and 1 base at J, with 6 bases between. Germline V gives CDR1 MDHEN, CDR2 SYDVKM. In DNA, the CDR3 is TGTGCCAGCAGTTTAACAGGGTCTGGAAACACCATATATTTT. It encodes CASSLTGSGNTIYF.

The V call is TRBV18, the J call TRBJ1-1; 9 nucleotides agree with TRBD1. J lost 1 base, V lost 3 bases, and 3 bases had no gene match. There are 15 residues in the CDR3. The germline V gene has CDR1 KGHSH and CDR2 LQKENI. CDR3 sequence reads: CASSPGQGTNTEAFF. CDR3 in DNA: TGTGCCAGCTCACCCGGACAGGGGACGAACACTGAAGCTTTCTTT.

J is TRBJ1-2 and V is TRBV19; D unclear. The CDR3 length is 13 residues. Trimming removed 5 bases from V and 4 bases from J, with 11 bases in between. CDR1 is LNHDA, CDR2 SQIVND, per germline (reference sequence). The CDR3 sequence is CASSLGMGYGYTF. For the CDR3, the DNA is TGTGCCAGTAGTCTTGGGATGGGCTATGGCTACACCTTC.

A single count supports this clone. The chain combines TRBV3-1 (or the pseudogene TRBV3-2) with TRBJ1-5, with D possibly matching TRBD1 (6 bases). The CDR3 spans 14 residues. V gave up 4 bases and J gave up 4 bases, with 11 bases separating them. Germline V gene lookup returns CDR1 LGHDT and CDR2 YNNKEL (reference sequence). The CDR3 DNA sequence: TGTGCCAGCAGCCGGGACGGACAGAATCAGCCCCAGCATTTT. Protein product: CASSRDGQNQPQHF.

V and J are TRBV6-2 or TRBV6-3 and TRBJ2-2; no reliable D call. Germline V gene sequence: CDR1 MNHEY, CDR2 SVGEGT. The CDR3 runs 13 residues. Deletions cut 2 bases from V and 3 bases from J, with 4 bases between. CDR3 in DNA: TGTGCCAGCAGTTACGGATACACCGGGGAGCTGTTTTTT. This codes for CASSYGYTGELFF.

The rearrangement joins TRBV11-3 to TRBJ2-3; 9 nucleotides agree with TRBD2. Germline V gene sequence: CDR1 SGHNT, CDR2 YENEEA. CDR3 length equals 16 residues. V lost 1 base, J lost 4 bases, and 6 bases stayed unmatched. CDR3 loop: CASSLGLAGRADTQYF. Here the CDR3 DNA reads TGTGCCAGCAGCTTAGGCCTAGCGGGAAGGGCAGATACGCAGTATTTT.

The J gene is TRBJ2-4, the V gene TRBV28; no definite D call. The CDR3 spans 16 residues. Trimming removed 6 bases at V and 4 bases at J, with 19 bases between. The germline V gene has CDR1 MDHEN and CDR2 SYDVKM. CDR3 sequence (DNA): TGTGCCAGCAGCTTCGAAGGACGCTACCTAAAAAACATTCAGTACTTC. Its protein is CASSFEGRYLKNIQYF.

The V gene is TRBV6-9, the J gene TRBJ1-4, with TRBD1 matching over 7 bases. Germline CDR1 MNHGY, CDR2 SVAAGI. The trim removed 11 bases at V and 4 bases at J, leaving 7 bases unmatched. The CDR3 totals 13 residues. The CDR3 sequence: CAGRGTVNEKLFF. The CDR3 region has the DNA TGTGCCGGGCGGGGGACAGTTAATGAAAAACTGTTTTTT.

This clone has only one observation. The rearrangement uses TRBV5-4 and TRBJ2-1; tentatively, D is TRBD1 (7 bases). Trimming shortened V by 0 bases and J by 8 bases, and 18 bases separated the two germline ends. Germline loops: CDR1 SGHNT, CDR2 YYREEE (reference sequence). The CDR3 runs 16 residues. The DNA of the CDR3 is TGTGCCAGCAGCTTGGGTTTCCAGGGGGGTAAGGATGAGCAGTTCTTC. The encoded protein is CASSLGFQGGKDEQFF.

The chain couples TRBV29-1 to TRBJ1-2; D gene unclear. V lost 0 bases and J 7 bases, leaving 9 bases between the germline ends. The CDR3 spans 12 residues. Germline CDR1 SQVTM, CDR2 ANQGSEA. CDR3 DNA: TGCAGCGTTGAAGATGTGGCGTCTGGCTACACCTTC. This codes for CSVEDVASGYTF.

The chain is built from TRBV2 and TRBJ2-3; D unclear. The ends were cut back, 8 bases at V and 3 bases at J, with 12 bases in the middle. Per germline, CDR1 SNHLY and CDR2 FYNNEI. This CDR3 has 13 residues. CDR3 in amino acids: CASATGPTDTQYF. The DNA for the CDR3 is TGTGCCAGCGCTACGGGCCCGACAGATACGCAGTATTTT.

This clone was counted once. The chain combines TRBV10-3 with TRBJ2-7; 8 nucleotides agree with TRBD2. CDR1 is ENHRY and CDR2 is SYGVKD in the germline V gene. Trimming at V came to 8 bases and at J to 3 bases, leaving 9 bases not matched to a gene. This CDR3 spans 14 amino acids. The CDR3 loop reads CAISAGGGYYEQYF. DNA for the CDR3: TGTGCCATCTCGGCCGGCGGGGGGTACTACGAGCAGTACTTC.

This clone was recorded once. The V call is TRBV24-1, the J call TRBJ2-1, with D tentatively TRBD1 (6 bases). CDR1 and CDR2 from the germline V gene are KGHDR and SFDVKD. V was trimmed by 4 bases and J by 13 bases, leaving 19 bases between them. The CDR3 is 14 amino acids. This CDR3 reads CATSDRGQRYTQFF. The CDR3 bases are TGTGCCACCAGTGACCGCGGACAGCGCTACACACAGTTCTTC.